These T cell receptor beta chains were read from a single sample in a study of T-cell reconstitution after alpha-beta-depleted transplantation in children. TCRdb independently ran MiXCR on the PCR reads; one entry per CDR3 protein. Of about 340,000 distinct CDR3 sequences in the sample, 15% to 20% were seen once. The source material was PBMCs, mostly from graft donor cells, sampled 360 days after TCRalphabeta/CD19-depleted stem cell transplant. These receptors were taken from a male patient between 2 and 15 years old who had a stem cell transplant for acute lymphoblastic leukemia, so the T cells may come from the graft donor. CDR3s include the opening cysteine and the closing phenylalanine or tryptophan. Fields, in order: clone size, V gene, J gene, D gene, CDR3 protein, CDR3 DNA. The D gene is left open where the match is weak. A row's size may be missing; if present it is once, few, many or a size class.

size: few
V: TRBV20-1
J: TRBJ1-1
D: .
CDR3: CSAPKREGLNTEAFF
DNA: TGCAGTGCCCCTAAGAGGGAGGGTCTCAACACTGAAGCTTTCTTT

size: few
V: TRBV11-2
J: TRBJ2-7
D: TRBD2
CDR3: CASSSLPRLAGGGQQYF
DNA: TGTGCCAGCAGCTCTCTTCCCCGACTAGCGGGCGGGGGGCAGCAGTACTTC

size: few
V: TRBV6-1
J: TRBJ1-2
D: .
CDR3: CASSQGPSRYGYTF
DNA: TGTGCCAGCAGTCAAGGCCCCTCCCGCTATGGCTACACCTTC

size: .
V: TRBV19
J: TRBJ2-1
D: TRBD1
CDR3: CASRGQGYNNEQFF
DNA: TGTGCCAGTAGGGGACAGGGGTACAACAATGAGCAGTTCTTC

size: .
V: TRBV4-1
J: TRBJ2-1
D: TRBD2
CDR3: CASSWTSGVDNEQFF
DNA: TGCGCCAGCAGCTGGACTAGCGGGGTGGACAATGAGCAGTTCTTC

size: few
V: TRBV12-3/TRBV12-4
J: TRBJ2-5
D: .
CDR3: CASSPLSDDPETQYF
DNA: TGTGCCAGCAGTCCCTTATCGGACGACCCAGAGACCCAGTACTTC

size: few
V: TRBV6-1
J: TRBJ2-3
D: .
CDR3: CASKQGGGTDTQYF
DNA: TGTGCCAGCAAACAGGGAGGTGGCACAGATACGCAGTATTTT

size: .
V: TRBV9
J: TRBJ2-7
D: TRBD1
CDR3: CASSVGQGIGSYEQYF
DNA: TGTGCCAGCAGCGTAGGACAGGGGATAGGGTCCTACGAGCAGTACTTC

size: few
V: TRBV28
J: TRBJ2-2
D: .
CDR3: CASSFRGVLTGELFF
DNA: TGTGCCAGCAGTTTCCGCGGGGTTCTAACCGGGGAGCTGTTTTTT

size: few
V: TRBV5-1
J: TRBJ2-3
D: .
CDR3: CASSLGIISTDTQYF
DNA: TGCGCCAGCAGCTTGGGAATAATCAGCACAGATACGCAGTATTTT

size: .
V: TRBV10-3
J: TRBJ2-1
D: .
CDR3: CAASRQVNEQFF
DNA: TGTGCCGCCTCCAGACAGGTAAATGAGCAGTTCTTC

size: .
V: TRBV28
J: TRBJ2-5
D: TRBD2
CDR3: CASSIGTSGSGGETQYF
DNA: TGTGCCAGCAGTATCGGGACTAGCGGGAGTGGGGGAGAGACCCAGTACTTC

size: many
V: TRBV24-1
J: TRBJ2-3
D: .
CDR3: CATAATREDTQYF
DNA: TGTGCCACAGCAGCGACTCGGGAAGATACGCAGTATTTT

size: many
V: TRBV10-3
J: TRBJ2-7
D: .
CDR3: CAIGDRYEQYF
DNA: TGTGCCATCGGCGACAGGTACGAGCAGTACTTC

size: few
V: TRBV10-3
J: TRBJ2-1
D: TRBD1
CDR3: CAIWDRGLTSGSYNEQFF
DNA: TGTGCCATTTGGGACAGGGGTCTAACTAGCGGCTCCTACAATGAGCAGTTCTTC

size: .
V: TRBV20-1
J: TRBJ2-7
D: TRBD2
CDR3: CSARSGGPGRYEQYF
DNA: TGCAGTGCTAGGTCGGGAGGGCCGGGTCGCTACGAGCAGTACTTC

size: .
V: TRBV5-1
J: TRBJ2-3
D: TRBD1
CDR3: CASTDRGLTDTQYF
DNA: TGCGCCAGCACCGACAGGGGCCTCACAGATACGCAGTATTTT

size: .
V: TRBV7-2
J: TRBJ2-1
D: TRBD2
CDR3: CASSPRRTREGEQFF
DNA: TGTGCCAGCAGCCCCAGGCGGACTAGGGAGGGCGAGCAGTTCTTC

size: .
V: TRBV12-3/TRBV12-4
J: TRBJ1-6
D: .
CDR3: CASSQTWPAPNSPLHF
DNA: TGTGCCAGCAGTCAGACATGGCCGGCGCCGAATTCACCCCTCCACTTT

size: .
V: TRBV27
J: TRBJ2-1
D: TRBD2
CDR3: CASSWALAEEQFF
DNA: TGTGCCAGCAGTTGGGCCCTAGCGGAGGAGCAGTTCTTC

size: .
V: TRBV4-1
J: TRBJ2-7
D: TRBD2
CDR3: CASSQDPGLAGEQYF
DNA: TGCGCCAGCAGCCAAGATCCGGGACTAGCGGGTGAGCAGTACTTC

size: few
V: TRBV12-3/TRBV12-4
J: TRBJ1-2
D: .
CDR3: CASSLWGAYGYTF
DNA: TGTGCCAGCAGTTTATGGGGGGCCTATGGCTACACCTTC

size: .
V: TRBV29-1
J: TRBJ2-1
D: .
CDR3: CSVEGRLLGNEQFF
DNA: TGCAGCGTTGAAGGTCGACTCCTCGGGAATGAGCAGTTCTTC

size: .
V: TRBV4-3
J: TRBJ2-3
D: .
CDR3: CASSPIWKGTDTQYF
DNA: TGCGCCAGCAGCCCCATATGGAAGGGGACAGATACGCAGTATTTT

size: many
V: TRBV12-3/TRBV12-4
J: TRBJ2-1
D: TRBD1
CDR3: CASGPDRDRFKSHEQFF
DNA: TGTGCCAGCGGCCCCGACAGGGATCGATTCAAGTCCCATGAGCAGTTCTTC

size: few
V: TRBV4-2
J: TRBJ2-7
D: .
CDR3: CASSPLGYDRAYEQYF
DNA: TGTGCCAGCAGCCCCTTAGGCTACGACAGAGCCTACGAGCAGTACTTC

size: .
V: TRBV5-1
J: TRBJ2-5
D: .
CDR3: CASSLSVRLIGQETQYF
DNA: TGCGCCAGCAGCTTGTCCGTTCGTTTAATAGGCCAAGAGACCCAGTACTTC

size: many
V: TRBV4-1
J: TRBJ2-1
D: TRBD2
CDR3: CASSQESTSGNEQFF
DNA: TGCGCCAGCAGCCAAGAGAGTACTAGCGGTAATGAGCAGTTCTTC

size: once
V: TRBV19
J: TRBJ2-1
D: .
CDR3: CASSKGGDYNEQFF
DNA: TGTGCCAGTAGTAAGGGGGGAGACTACAATGAGCAGTTCTTC

size: few
V: TRBV4-3
J: TRBJ2-1
D: TRBD2
CDR3: CASSQDLPWEREGRDEQFF
DNA: TGCGCCAGCAGCCAAGATCTCCCTTGGGAGCGGGAGGGCCGGGATGAGCAGTTCTTC

size: few
V: TRBV12-3/TRBV12-4
J: TRBJ2-5
D: .
CDR3: CASSIETQYF
DNA: TGTGCCAGCAGTATAGAGACCCAGTACTTC

size: .
V: TRBV27
J: TRBJ2-1
D: TRBD2
CDR3: CASSWTSGRALAYNEQFF
DNA: TGTGCCAGCAGTTGGACTAGCGGGAGGGCCCTCGCGTACAATGAGCAGTTCTTC

size: few
V: TRBV15
J: TRBJ2-5
D: .
CDR3: CATSIEVQETQYF
DNA: TGTGCCACCAGCATAGAAGTTCAAGAGACCCAGTACTTC

size: few
V: TRBV25-1
J: TRBJ1-1
D: .
CDR3: CASSKPGTMNTEAFF
DNA: TGTGCCAGCAGTAAACCAGGGACCATGAACACTGAAGCTTTCTTT

size: .
V: TRBV7-8
J: TRBJ2-5
D: TRBD2
CDR3: CASSSPSPTSREETQYF
DNA: TGTGCCAGCAGCTCCCCCTCCCCGACTAGCCGGGAAGAGACCCAGTACTTC

size: few
V: TRBV29-1
J: TRBJ2-1
D: .
CDR3: CSVPGTVLYNEQFF
DNA: TGCAGCGTTCCCGGGACTGTCTTATACAATGAGCAGTTCTTC

size: .
V: TRBV12-3/TRBV12-4
J: TRBJ2-3
D: TRBD2
CDR3: CASTPGGTQYF
DNA: TGTGCCAGCACACCGGGGGGTACGCAGTATTTT

size: .
V: TRBV5-1
J: TRBJ1-4
D: TRBD1
CDR3: CASSPTGTGNEKLFF
DNA: TGCGCCAGCAGCCCGACCGGGACAGGGAACGAAAAACTGTTTTTT

size: few
V: TRBV18
J: TRBJ1-4
D: .
CDR3: CASSPPNFRLEKLFF
DNA: TGTGCCAGCTCACCACCGAATTTTCGACTTGAAAAACTGTTTTTT

size: few
V: TRBV10-3
J: TRBJ2-5
D: TRBD2
CDR3: CAIRSGGSQETQYF
DNA: TGTGCCATCCGCAGCGGGGGGAGTCAAGAGACCCAGTACTTC

size: .
V: TRBV10-2
J: TRBJ1-2
D: .
CDR3: CATRGSRDATNYGYTF
DNA: TGCGCCACCAGAGGGTCTAGGGACGCCACTAACTATGGCTACACCTTC

size: few
V: TRBV5-1
J: TRBJ2-1
D: .
CDR3: CASSPRASVMGQFF
DNA: TGCGCCAGCAGCCCCCGGGCTAGCGTCATGGGGCAGTTCTTC

size: .
V: TRBV6-1
J: TRBJ2-1
D: .
CDR3: CASSEPVKRQSSYNEQFF
DNA: TGTGCCAGCAGTGAACCGGTCAAGAGGCAGAGCTCCTACAATGAGCAGTTCTTC

size: .
V: TRBV5-1
J: TRBJ1-1
D: .
CDR3: CASSLAATSPNTEAFF
DNA: TGCGCCAGCAGCTTGGCGGCGACAAGTCCGAACACTGAAGCTTTCTTT

size: many
V: TRBV6-1
J: TRBJ1-5
D: TRBD1
CDR3: CASSRQGIAQPQHF
DNA: TGTGCCAGCAGCCGACAGGGGATCGCTCAGCCCCAGCATTTT

size: .
V: TRBV15
J: TRBJ1-6
D: .
CDR3: CATSTAGRGLYGSPLHF
DNA: TGTGCCACCAGCACGGCGGGGCGGGGGTTATATGGATCACCCCTCCACTTT

size: few
V: TRBV5-5
J: TRBJ1-1
D: .
CDR3: CASSWRDSENTEAFF
DNA: TGTGCCAGCAGCTGGAGGGACTCAGAGAACACTGAAGCTTTCTTT

size: few
V: TRBV28
J: TRBJ2-2
D: TRBD2
CDR3: CASSYRDLSGRGDTGELFF
DNA: TGTGCCAGCAGCTACAGGGATCTTAGCGGGAGGGGGGACACCGGGGAGCTGTTTTTT

size: .
V: TRBV20-1
J: TRBJ2-4
D: .
CDR3: CSAVIGHIQYF
DNA: TGCAGTGCTGTCATCGGGCACATTCAGTACTTC

size: .
V: TRBV30
J: TRBJ2-3
D: .
CDR3: CACVQGTQYF
DNA: TGTGCCTGTGTACAGGGTACGCAGTATTTT

size: few
V: TRBV12-3/TRBV12-4
J: TRBJ1-2
D: TRBD1
CDR3: CASSLNRGFEYYGYTF
DNA: TGTGCCAGCAGTTTAAACAGGGGATTTGAGTACTATGGCTACACCTTC

size: few
V: TRBV29-1
J: TRBJ2-7
D: .
CDR3: CSVAGKEEGYYEQYF
DNA: TGCAGCGTAGCCGGGAAAGAGGAAGGTTACTACGAGCAGTACTTC

size: .
V: TRBV15
J: TRBJ2-1
D: TRBD2
CDR3: CATKVSGRKHNEQFF
DNA: TGTGCCACCAAAGTAAGCGGGAGGAAACACAATGAGCAGTTCTTC